Listed below are T cell receptor beta chains from one sample, sequenced in a study of T-cell reconstitution after alpha-beta-depleted transplantation in children. TCRdb ran MiXCR on the PCR reads and lists one entry per CDR3 protein. The top ten clones hold over 25% of a sample with about 980,000 distinct CDR3 sequences, roughly 29% of them seen once. The sample was PBMCs, mostly from graft donor cells, taken 360 days after TCRalphabeta/CD19-depleted stem cell transplant. These receptors were taken from a boy less than two years old who had a stem cell transplant for SCID, so the T cells may come from the graft donor. CDR3s include the opening cysteine and the closing phenylalanine or tryptophan. The order of the fields is J gene, V gene, clone size, D gene, CDR3 DNA, CDR3 protein. The D gene is left open where the match is weak. Clone size is not always given. Where it is, it says once, few, many or a class for expanded clones.

TRBJ1-5	TRBV28	.	.	TGTGCCAGCGGACAGTCGAAGTGGCTCTATAGCAATCAGCCCCAGCATTTT	CASGQSKWLYSNQPQHF
TRBJ2-2	TRBV25-1	few	.	TGTGCCAGCAGCCGGGACGTAGGCGGGGAGCTGTTTTTT	CASSRDVGGELFF
TRBJ1-2	TRBV5-1	.	.	TGCGCCAGCAGACGGACAGTCTCGACCTATGGCTACACCTTC	CASRRTVSTYGYTF
TRBJ2-7	TRBV5-5	few	.	TGTGCCAGCAGCCGGGCGGGACAAACCTACGAGCAGTACTTC	CASSRAGQTYEQYF
TRBJ1-1	TRBV18	.	.	TGTGCCAGCTCACCAGGTTGTCTGAGCAGAGCGATGAAAAAGAACACTGAAGCTTTCTTT	CASSPGCLSRAMKKNTEAFF
TRBJ1-1	TRBV19	few	.	TGTGCCAGCAACACCAACAGGTTGAACACTGAAGCTTTCTTT	CASNTNRLNTEAFF
TRBJ2-5	TRBV4-3	.	.	TGCGCCAGCAGCCAAGACCGGGGATGGGGCCAAGAGACCCAGTACTTC	CASSQDRGWGQETQYF
TRBJ2-7	TRBV6-5	.	TRBD1	TGTGCCAGCCGGGGGACAGGGGATGGGCAGTACTTC	CASRGTGDGQYF
TRBJ2-5	TRBV12-3/TRBV12-4	few	.	TGTGCCAGCAGTTTAGCGAGGCAGACCCAGTACTTC	CASSLARQTQYF
TRBJ2-1	TRBV5-5	few	.	TGTGCCAGCAGCTTCACAAGGGTCGGAGAGCAGTTCTTC	CASSFTRVGEQFF
TRBJ2-3	TRBV5-1	.	.	TGCGCCAGCAGCTTGTTTCAGGGGACTAGCACAGATACGCAGTATTTT	CASSLFQGTSTDTQYF
TRBJ2-3	TRBV3-1	few	.	TGTGCCAGCAGCCAACCGCCTGGGGATACGCAGTATTTT	CASSQPPGDTQYF
TRBJ2-5	TRBV7-2	.	TRBD2	TGTGCCAGCAGCCGACGGGGGAGGGGAGAGACCCAGTACTTC	CASSRRGRGETQYF
TRBJ1-6	TRBV27	.	.	TGTGCCAGCAGTTTACCCGACCCAGGGGACCCGAACAATTCACCCCTCCACTTT	CASSLPDPGDPNNSPLHF
TRBJ2-1	TRBV24-1	few	.	TGTGCCACCAGAGAAGGATTCTACAATGAGCAGTTCTTC	CATREGFYNEQFF
TRBJ2-3	TRBV28	few	.	TGTGCCAGCAGAATAAACAGAGGAATATTCTCAGATACGCAGTATTTT	CASRINRGIFSDTQYF
TRBJ2-1	TRBV9	few	TRBD2	TGTGCCAGCAGCACTCGACTAGCCCCCTACAATGAGCAGTTCTTC	CASSTRLAPYNEQFF
TRBJ1-2	TRBV4-1	few	.	TGCGCCAGCAGCCTCGCACCCATAGGGGAAGGCTACACCTTC	CASSLAPIGEGYTF
TRBJ2-3	TRBV7-2	.	.	TGTGCCAGCAGCCCGTCGACCGTCACAGATACGCAGTATTTT	CASSPSTVTDTQYF
TRBJ2-3	TRBV29-1	.	.	TGCAGCGTTGATGGGCTCCGCACAGATACGCAGTATTTT	CSVDGLRTDTQYF
TRBJ2-7	TRBV25-1	.	TRBD1	TGTGCCAGCAGTGAACAGCCTGGGACAGCTACTACGAAGCAGTACTTC	CASSEQPGTATTKQYF
TRBJ2-5	TRBV3-1	.	TRBD1	TGTGCCAGCAGTCTGAGACAGGGGACCCTTCAAGAGACCCAGTACTTC	CASSLRQGTLQETQYF
TRBJ2-3	TRBV18	few	.	TGTGCCAGCTCACCACAGGAAGATACGCAGTATTTT	CASSPQEDTQYF
TRBJ2-7	TRBV7-2	few	.	TGTGCCAGCAGTTTAGCGGTGACAGGGATCAGCTCCTACGAGCAGTACTTC	CASSLAVTGISSYEQYF
TRBJ1-3	TRBV6-5	few	.	TGTGCCAGCAGTTATACCTCTGGAAACACCATATATTTT	CASSYTSGNTIYF
TRBJ2-5	TRBV4-1	.	TRBD1	TGCGCCAGCAGCCAAGATAATAGGGGGCGGCAGACCCAGTACTTC	CASSQDNRGRQTQYF
TRBJ2-3	TRBV20-1	.	.	TGCAGTGCTAGAGATCCTAGGTCGGATACGCAGTATTTT	CSARDPRSDTQYF
TRBJ1-1	TRBV7-8	few	.	TGTGCCAGCACCCTACAGAGGAACACTGAAGCTTTCTTT	CASTLQRNTEAFF
TRBJ2-4	TRBV27	.	TRBD2	TGTGCCAGCAGTACGGGGGGGCACAAAAACATTCAGTACTTC	CASSTGGHKNIQYF
TRBJ1-1	TRBV27	.	.	TGTGCCAGCAGTAGGGGATTTGGCACTGAAGCTTTCTTT	CASSRGFGTEAFF
TRBJ2-7	TRBV20-1	few	.	TGCAGTGCTACAGGGGATTCCTACGAGCAGTACTTC	CSATGDSYEQYF
TRBJ1-4	TRBV5-6	.	.	TGTGCCAGCAGCTTGAGGACAGTTTCCGATGAAAAACTGTTTTTT	CASSLRTVSDEKLFF
TRBJ2-7	TRBV18	many	TRBD1	TGTGCCAGCTCACCGGGACAGGGTAGCAACGAGCAGTACTTC	CASSPGQGSNEQYF
TRBJ1-2	TRBV7-2	.	.	TGTGCCAGCAGCTTACAACGGACAACGTCCTTATATGGCTACACCTTC	CASSLQRTTSLYGYTF
TRBJ2-7	TRBV21-1	.	.	TGTGCCAGCAGCAAAGGGTTGACAGGGGACCGCGAGCAGTACTTC	CASSKGLTGDREQYF
TRBJ2-3	TRBV6-4	few	.	TGTGCCAGCAGTGACTCTGGCGGAGGCACAGATACGCAGTATTTT	CASSDSGGGTDTQYF
TRBJ2-5	TRBV4-3	.	.	TGCGCCAGCAGCCAAGATCGGAGCTTCGAGACCCAGTACTTC	CASSQDRSFETQYF
TRBJ1-5	TRBV7-9	few	.	TGTGCCAGCAGCGGGGCGGGGACACCCAATCAGCCCCAGCATTTT	CASSGAGTPNQPQHF
TRBJ2-7	TRBV4-2	once	.	TGTGCCAGCAGCCAAGGTAGCAGGGTCTACGAGCAGTACTTC	CASSQGSRVYEQYF
TRBJ2-1	TRBV5-1	few	.	TGCGCCAGCAGCCTGCAGGGGGGAGCGGTCTCCTACAATGAGCAGTTCTTC	CASSLQGGAVSYNEQFF
TRBJ2-3	TRBV28	.	.	TGTGCCAGCAGTTTACTTGAGGGACAACCCACAGATACGCAGTATTTT	CASSLLEGQPTDTQYF
TRBJ2-1	TRBV27	few	.	TGTGCCAGCAGTCCCCGCCGGGACCCATCCTACAATGAGCAGTTCTTC	CASSPRRDPSYNEQFF